This T cell receptor (beta chain) was sequenced in a study of T cell changes during pregnancy in multiple sclerosis. The data were produced by immunoSEQ multiplex PCR, yet TCRdb's version contains in-frame clones alone and is incomplete. Of roughly 53,000 clones in the sample, 85% to 95% are singletons; the top ten hold approximately 0.67%. This TCR came from a female donor with multiple sclerosis, enrolled in a pregnancy study. The specimen was CD4+ T cells from peripheral blood mononuclear cells, collected in the third trimester of pregnancy.

The CDR3 bases are TGTGCCAGCAGTTACTCGGGACTCAGCTCCTACGAGCAGTACTTC. This translates into CASSYSGLSSYEQYF. J is TRBJ2-7 and V is TRBV6-6, with D possibly matching TRBD2 (6 bases). Germline V gene data show CDR1 as MNHNY and CDR2 as SVGAGI (reference sequence). The V end lost 0 bases, the J end lost 0 bases, and 9 bases lay between the germline ends. This CDR3 is built from 15 residues.